This T cell receptor (beta chain) was recorded in a study of CD8+ T cells in alopecia areata. Findings and caveats of the study: Clonality exceeded that of normal scalp in lesional scalp, most notably in alopecia totalis/universalis.

Regarding treatment: oral pan-JAK inhibitor, 5-10 mg twice daily. In each case, RNA was isolated and then reverse transcribed into cDNA as the sequencing template. Assay used: immunoSEQ multiplex PCR; TCRdb lists only in-frame clones, some missing. This sample yields approximately 180,000 clones, of which under 80% are seen a single time; approximately 1.3% belongs to the top ten. On this clone: Its cognate antigen is unknown.

This TCR was recovered from a human donor with alopecia areata. Sample: CD4+ T cells sorted from blood, taken at week 49, from a patient treated with tofacitinib.

The DNA of the CDR3 is TGCGCCAGCAGCTACCGACAGGGAATGGTAGAAGCTTTCTTT. This gives the protein CASSYRQGMVEAFF. The rearrangement joins TRBV5-1 to TRBJ1-1; 7 bases match TRBD1. Germline V gene data show CDR1 as SGHRS and CDR2 as YFSETQ. V trimming: 3 bases; J trimming: 8 bases; junction bases outside the gene matches: 10. The CDR3 sequence is 14 residues long.